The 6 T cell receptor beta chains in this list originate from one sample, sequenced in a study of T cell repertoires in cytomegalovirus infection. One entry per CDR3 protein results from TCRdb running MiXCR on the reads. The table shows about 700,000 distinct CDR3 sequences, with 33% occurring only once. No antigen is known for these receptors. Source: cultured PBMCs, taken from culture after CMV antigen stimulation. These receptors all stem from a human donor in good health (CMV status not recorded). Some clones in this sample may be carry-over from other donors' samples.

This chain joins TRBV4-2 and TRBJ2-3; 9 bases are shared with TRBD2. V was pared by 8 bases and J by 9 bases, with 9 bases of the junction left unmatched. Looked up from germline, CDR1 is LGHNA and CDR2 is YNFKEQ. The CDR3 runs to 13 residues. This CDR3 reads CASQGGGAETQYF. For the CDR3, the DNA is TGTGCCAGCCAGGGCGGGGGGGCCGAGACGCAGTATTTT.

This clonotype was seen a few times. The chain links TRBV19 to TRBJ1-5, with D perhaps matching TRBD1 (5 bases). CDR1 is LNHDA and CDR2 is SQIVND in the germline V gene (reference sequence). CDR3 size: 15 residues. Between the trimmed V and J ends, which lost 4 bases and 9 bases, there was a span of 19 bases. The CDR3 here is CASSRGNGAPTPQHF. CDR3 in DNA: TGTGCCAGTAGTAGGGGGAACGGAGCGCCAACGCCCCAGCATTTT.

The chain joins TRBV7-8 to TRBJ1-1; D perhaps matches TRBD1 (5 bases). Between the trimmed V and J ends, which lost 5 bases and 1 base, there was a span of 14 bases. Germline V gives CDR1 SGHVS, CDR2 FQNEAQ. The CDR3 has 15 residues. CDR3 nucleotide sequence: TGTGCCAGCAGCCCACAGGCCCCAGCGAACACTGAAGCTTTCTTT. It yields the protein CASSPQAPANTEAFF.

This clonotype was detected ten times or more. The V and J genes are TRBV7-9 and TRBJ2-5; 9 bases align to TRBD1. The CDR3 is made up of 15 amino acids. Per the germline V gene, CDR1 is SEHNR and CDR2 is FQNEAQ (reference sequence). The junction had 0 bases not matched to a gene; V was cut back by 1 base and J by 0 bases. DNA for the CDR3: TGTGCCAGCAGCTTAGGACAGGGGGACCAAGAGACCCAGTACTTC. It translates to CASSLGQGDQETQYF.

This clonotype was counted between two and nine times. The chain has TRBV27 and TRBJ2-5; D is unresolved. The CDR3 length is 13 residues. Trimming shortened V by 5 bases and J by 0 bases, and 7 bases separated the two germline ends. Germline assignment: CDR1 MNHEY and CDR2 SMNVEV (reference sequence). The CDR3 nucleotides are TGTGCCAGCAGTCCCTCGTACCAAGAGACCCAGTACTTC. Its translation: CASSPSYQETQYF.

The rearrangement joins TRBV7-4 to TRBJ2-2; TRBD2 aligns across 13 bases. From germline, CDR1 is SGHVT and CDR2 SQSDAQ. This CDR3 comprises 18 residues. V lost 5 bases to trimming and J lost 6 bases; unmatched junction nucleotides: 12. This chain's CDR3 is CASSRYVGLAGAAGELFF. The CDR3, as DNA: TGTGCCAGCAGCCGATACGTCGGACTAGCGGGAGCGGCCGGGGAGCTGTTTTTT.